The rows below give T cell receptor beta chains drawn from one sample of a study of cytomegalovirus exposure and HLA in healthy donors. Only in-frame clones appear in the TCRdb table, and some are missing; sequencing was by immunoSEQ multiplex PCR. The data show 80,000 to 100,000 clones, approximately 88% seen once. Sequenced sample: PBMCs. These receptors were taken from a young woman in good health and CMV-seronegative. Both conserved end residues are trimmed from each CDR3.

TRBV5-1	ASSSGQDHGYT
TRBV15	ATSRPSLGLVGTGELF
TRBV28	ASSISHAGAGEAF
TRBV5-6	ASSLGGRAF
TRBV28	ASRILGGAGANVLT
TRBV9	ASLSGNTIY
TRBV6-1	ASSTSRNEQF
TRBV5-4	ASSLGQVVAYEQY
TRBV10-3	AISEGTGGQPQH
TRBV19	ASSLRNPGTQY
TRBV5-1	ASSLDGTGSGNTIY
TRBV10-2	ASSDHRLPGYT
TRBV5-1	ASSLVSYEQY
TRBV25-1	ASRRDRGPYNEQF
TRBV29-1	SVDPTRETQY
TRBV5-1	ASSLATGQGYEQY
TRBV4-1	ASSHQDRTNTEAF
TRBV6-6	ASSYNGPRSGNTIY
TRBV2	ASSGTGGSDEQY
TRBV4-3	ASSQELSGGQPQH
TRBV2	ASRMVLVDYGYT
TRBV9	ASSSGRGLVGDNQPQH
TRBV7-9	ASSLRDGNTIY
TRBV23-1	ASSQSAGFMASFQRYGYT
TRBV14	ASSQGDSANYGYT
TRBV7-9	ASRPSSGGETQY
TRBV28	ASRFSAGGRGGYT
TRBV7-9	ASSPRTGSYNSPLH
TRBV29-1	SVRDRGRETQY
TRBV19	ASSIGAGPNEQY
TRBV11-2	ASSLDVGTEAF
TRBV28	ASSSLAGVAGELF
TRBV7-3	ASSLGRSTRYEQY
TRBV5-1	ASSFQGGGMNTEAF